In this sample, the clone carrying this T cell receptor (beta chain) turned up a few times. These data are taken from a study of glioma-infiltrating T cells. V was clipped by 7 bases and J by 1 base, with 13 bases between them. This CDR3 region has 14 residues. Germline CDR1 reads LNHDA; CDR2 reads SQIVND (reference sequence). TCR alpha and beta CDR3 regions were amplified from RNA using iRepertoire nested multiplex PCR. TCRdb re-analysed the multiplex PCR reads in MiXCR, keeping a single row per CDR3 protein. The sample holds fewer than 200,000 distinct CDR3 sequences, around 40% seen once. The clonotype originates from a human donor with low-grade glioma or glioblastoma, undergoing nonglioma brain surgery, or in good health (not recorded which). The V call is TRBV19, the J call TRBJ1-2; tentative D call: TRBD1 (6 bases). The sequenced sample consisted of glioma tissue, nonneoplastic brain tissue, or PBMCs (not recorded which). CDR3 protein: CASTTGQNNYGYTF. CDR3 sequence (DNA): TGTGCCAGTACCACAGGACAGAATAACTATGGCTACACCTTC.